This T cell receptor beta chain derives from a study of CD8 T cells in ankylosing spondylitis. Ten or more counts support this clonotype. Its antigen is unknown. Findings and caveats of the study: Some motif variants had been reported before (in reactive arthritis synovial fluid and blood). Researchers reportedly found disease-linked clones significantly enriched in matched ankylosing spondylitis synovial fluid. In ankylosing spondylitis blood, a motif of 7 to 9 highly homologous TCR beta variants appeared characteristic.

The CDR3 runs 12 residues. Germline V gene lookup returns CDR1 LNHNV and CDR2 YYDKDF (reference sequence). The V end lost 3 bases, the J end lost 5 bases, and 8 bases lay between the germline ends. Using quantitative 5'-RACE with molecular barcodes, the authors made TCR beta libraries. MiXCR, run by TCRdb on the 5' RACE reads, gives a single entry per CDR3 protein. The sample lists about 240,000 distinct CDR3 sequences; roughly 8.6% were seen once. The chain carries TRBV15 and TRBJ2-7; D remains unclear. The source of this sequence is a male donor with ankylosing spondylitis or in good health (not recorded which). Source material: blood, either unsorted or a sorted T cell fraction (not recorded which). This chain's CDR3 is CATSSPEDEQYF. The CDR3 DNA follows: TGTGCCACCAGCAGCCCAGAGGACGAGCAGTACTTC. Variable domain in full (rest from reference TRBV15 and TRBJ2-7): DAMVIQNPRYQVTQFGKPVTLSCSQTLNHNVMYWYQQKSSQAPKLLFHYYDKDFNNEADTPDNFQSRRPNTSFCFLDIRSPGLGDTAMYLCATSSPEDEQYFGPGTRLTVT.